A selection of T cell receptor beta chains follows, all from one sample in a study of OX40 agonist ivuxolimab in advanced cancers. The protocol was immunoSEQ multiplex PCR, while the TCRdb copy is restricted to in-frame clones and leaves out a portion. The data hold some 150,000 clones, with roughly 91% observed a single time. The sequencing used CD4+ or CD8+ T cells sorted from blood, collected in a trial of the OX40 agonist ivuxolimab. The receptors originated from an adult with an advanced solid tumor such as melanoma, head and neck, liver or kidney cancer. The CDR3 runs from the conserved cysteine through the conserved F or W. The D gene is left open where the match is weak. Clone size is shown for a subset of rows, as once, few, many or a class of expanded clone.

V	size	D	J	CDR3	DNA
TRBV2	-	TRBD2	TRBJ2-1	CASSELRGAHNEQFF	TGTGCCAGCAGTGAACTGCGGGGGGCCCACAATGAGCAGTTCTTC
TRBV7-9	-	TRBD1	TRBJ2-2	CASSPTGGGELFF	TGTGCCAGCAGCCCGACAGGGGGCGGGGAGCTGTTTTTT
TRBV2	-	-	TRBJ2-3	CAGRAPEDTQYF	TGTGCCGGCCGGGCTCCGGAGGATACGCAGTATTTT
TRBV19	few	-	TRBJ2-5	CASSIVGQLPYF	TGTGCCAGTAGTATAGTAGGACAATTACCGTACTTC
TRBV6-5	-	TRBD1	TRBJ1-1	CASRPTGGTEAFF	TGTGCCAGCAGGCCGACAGGGGGCACTGAAGCTTTCTTT
TRBV28	-	-	TRBJ1-3	CASSLYVGKAASGNTIYF	TGTGCCAGCAGTTTATACGTCGGAAAGGCGGCATCTGGAAACACCATATATTTT
TRBV5-4	-	TRBD2	TRBJ2-2	CASSSGLAGGRAATGELFF	TGTGCCAGCAGCAGCGGACTAGCGGGGGGGCGGGCGGCCACCGGGGAGCTGTTTTTT
TRBV7-9	once	-	TRBJ2-7	CASSGRESYEQYF	TGTGCCAGCAGCGGTAGGGAATCCTACGAGCAGTACTTC
TRBV7-3	-	-	TRBJ1-1	CASSLEPLNTEAFF	TGTGCCAGCAGCTTAGAACCGTTGAACACTGAAGCTTTCTTT
TRBV6-1	-	-	TRBJ2-7	CASSEGYEQYF	TGTGCCAGCAGTGAAGGCTACGAGCAGTACTTC
TRBV9	-	TRBD2	TRBJ2-3	CASSTRTSGRTDTQYF	TGTGCCAGCAGTACCCGGACTAGCGGCCGCACAGATACGCAGTATTTT
TRBV6-5	-	TRBD1	TRBJ1-1	CASNRQGLNTEAFF	TGTGCCAGCAACCGACAGGGTCTGAACACTGAAGCTTTCTTT
TRBV11-2	-	-	TRBJ1-1	CASNPGPYQPEAFF	TGTGCCAGCAACCCCGGGCCCTACCAACCTGAAGCTTTCTTT
TRBV7-2	-	-	TRBJ2-5	CASSPLWGAKETQYF	TGTGCCAGCAGCCCTCTGTGGGGGGCGAAGGAGACCCAGTACTTC
TRBV19	-	-	TRBJ2-5	CASSSSGTQYF	TGTGCCAGTAGTTCAAGCGGGACCCAGTACTTC
TRBV10-2	once	TRBD1	TRBJ1-2	CASSESQGGYGYTF	TGCGCCAGCAGTGAGTCCCAGGGGGGCTATGGCTACACCTTC
TRBV6-1	-	-	TRBJ2-7	CASSEVGQPPYEQYF	TGTGCCAGCAGTGAAGTGGGGCAGCCACCTTACGAGCAGTACTTC
TRBV7-9	once	-	TRBJ2-5	CASSGPTSGTGQETQYF	TGTGCCAGCAGCGGCCCTACCTCCGGGACTGGCCAAGAGACCCAGTACTTC
TRBV6-1	-	TRBD1	TRBJ2-7	CASSSDRGSYEQYF	TGTGCCAGCAGTTCTGACAGGGGTTCCTACGAGCAGTACTTC
TRBV9	-	-	TRBJ2-5	CASSRSVGTTPETQYF	TGTGCCAGCAGCCGAAGCGTGGGGACCACCCCAGAGACCCAGTACTTC
TRBV18	-	TRBD1	TRBJ2-7	CASSPLRQGDEQYF	TGTGCCAGCTCACCACTGAGACAGGGCGACGAGCAGTACTTC
TRBV5-1	-	-	TRBJ1-1	CASSLSMNTEAFF	TGCGCCAGCAGCTTGAGTATGAACACTGAAGCTTTCTTT
TRBV7-9	-	TRBD1	TRBJ1-5	CASSLGAGQGGNQPQHF	TGTGCCAGCAGCTTAGGAGCGGGACAGGGTGGCAATCAGCCCCAGCATTTT
TRBV30	-	-	TRBJ1-4	CAWRHLEEKLFF	TGTGCCTGGAGGCATCTTGAGGAAAAACTGTTTTTT
TRBV6-1	-	-	TRBJ1-2	CASSLGFPDRNTF	TGTGCCAGCAGCCTAGGGTTCCCCGACAGAAACACCTTC
TRBV5-3	-	-	TRBJ1-5	CARSPIWGSNQPQHF	TGTGCCAGAAGCCCAATTTGGGGAAGCAATCAGCCCCAGCATTTT
TRBV18	-	-	TRBJ2-5	CASSPTQETQYF	TGTGCCAGCTCACCAACCCAAGAGACCCAGTACTTC